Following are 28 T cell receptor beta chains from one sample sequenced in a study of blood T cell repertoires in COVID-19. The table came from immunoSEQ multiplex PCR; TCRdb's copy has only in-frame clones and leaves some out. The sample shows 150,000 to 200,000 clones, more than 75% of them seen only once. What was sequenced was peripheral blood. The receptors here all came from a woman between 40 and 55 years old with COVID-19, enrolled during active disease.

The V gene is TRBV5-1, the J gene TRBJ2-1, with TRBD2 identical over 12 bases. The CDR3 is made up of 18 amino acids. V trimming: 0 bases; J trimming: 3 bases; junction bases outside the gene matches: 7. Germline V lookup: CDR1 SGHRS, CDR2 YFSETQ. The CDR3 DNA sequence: TGCGCCAGCAGCTTGGAAGGTGGACTAGCGGGAAACTACAATGAGCAGTTCTTC. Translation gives CASSLEGGLAGNYNEQFF. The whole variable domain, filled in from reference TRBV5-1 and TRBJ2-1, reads KAGVTQTPRYLIKTRGQQVTLSCSPISGHRSVSWYQQTPGQGLQFLFEYFSETQRNKGNFPGRFSGRQFSNSRSEMNVSTLELGDSALYLCASSLEGGLAGNYNEQFFGPGTRLTVL.

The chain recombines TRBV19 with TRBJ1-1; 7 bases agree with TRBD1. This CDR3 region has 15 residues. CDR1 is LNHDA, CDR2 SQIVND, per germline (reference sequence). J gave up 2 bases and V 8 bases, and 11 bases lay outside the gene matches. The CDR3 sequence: CASRTKQGYNTEAFF. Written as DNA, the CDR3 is TGTGCCAGTCGAACCAAACAGGGGTATAACACTGAAGCTTTCTTT.

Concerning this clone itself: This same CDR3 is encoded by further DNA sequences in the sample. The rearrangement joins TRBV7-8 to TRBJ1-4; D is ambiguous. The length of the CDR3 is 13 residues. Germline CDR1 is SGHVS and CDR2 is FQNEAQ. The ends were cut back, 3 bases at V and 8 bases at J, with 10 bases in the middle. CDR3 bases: TGTGCCAGCAGCTTGGGAGGCCGCGAAAAACTGTTTTTT. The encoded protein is CASSLGGREKLFF.

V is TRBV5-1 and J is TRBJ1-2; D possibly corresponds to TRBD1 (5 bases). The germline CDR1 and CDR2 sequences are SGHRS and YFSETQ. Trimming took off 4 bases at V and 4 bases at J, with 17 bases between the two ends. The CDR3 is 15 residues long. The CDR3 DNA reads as TGCGCCAGCAGCCACACGGGGGACGGTGGCTATGGCTACACCTTC. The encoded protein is CASSHTGDGGYGYTF.

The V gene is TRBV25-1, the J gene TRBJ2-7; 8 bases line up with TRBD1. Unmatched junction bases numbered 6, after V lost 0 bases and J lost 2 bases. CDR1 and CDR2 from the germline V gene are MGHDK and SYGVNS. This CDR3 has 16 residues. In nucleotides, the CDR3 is TGTGCCAGCAGTGAATACCCGGGACAGGTAACCTACGAGCAGTACTTC. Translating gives CASSEYPGQVTYEQYF.

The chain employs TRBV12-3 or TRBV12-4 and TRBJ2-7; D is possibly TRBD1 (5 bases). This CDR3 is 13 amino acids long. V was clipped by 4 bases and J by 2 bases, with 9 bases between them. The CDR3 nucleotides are TGTGCCAGCAGTTATACGACAGCCTACGAGCAGTACTTC. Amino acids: CASSYTTAYEQYF.

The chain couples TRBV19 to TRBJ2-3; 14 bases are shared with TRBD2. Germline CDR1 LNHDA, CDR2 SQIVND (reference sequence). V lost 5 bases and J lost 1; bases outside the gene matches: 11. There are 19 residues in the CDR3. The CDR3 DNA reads TGTGCCAGTAGTGGGGGACTAGCGGGAGTTTCATTCCGCACAGATACGCAGTATTTT. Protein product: CASSGGLAGVSFRTDTQYF.

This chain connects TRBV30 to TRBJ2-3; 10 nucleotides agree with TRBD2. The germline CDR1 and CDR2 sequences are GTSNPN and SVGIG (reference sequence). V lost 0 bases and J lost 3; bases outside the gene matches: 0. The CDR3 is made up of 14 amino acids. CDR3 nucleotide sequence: TGTGCCTGGAGTGTACTAGCGGGGACAGATACGCAGTATTTT. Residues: CAWSVLAGTDTQYF.

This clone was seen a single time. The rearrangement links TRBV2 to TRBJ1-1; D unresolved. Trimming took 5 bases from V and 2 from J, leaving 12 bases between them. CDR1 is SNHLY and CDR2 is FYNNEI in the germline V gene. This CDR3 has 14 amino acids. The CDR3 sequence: CASSYRDYNTEAFF. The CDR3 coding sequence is TGTGCCAGCAGTTACCGGGATTACAACACTGAAGCTTTCTTT.

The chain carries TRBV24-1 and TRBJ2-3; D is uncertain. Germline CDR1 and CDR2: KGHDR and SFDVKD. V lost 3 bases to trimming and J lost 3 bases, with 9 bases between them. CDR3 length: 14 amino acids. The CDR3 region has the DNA TGTGCCACCAGTGATGAGTTTGAGACAGATACGCAGTATTTT. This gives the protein CATSDEFETDTQYF.

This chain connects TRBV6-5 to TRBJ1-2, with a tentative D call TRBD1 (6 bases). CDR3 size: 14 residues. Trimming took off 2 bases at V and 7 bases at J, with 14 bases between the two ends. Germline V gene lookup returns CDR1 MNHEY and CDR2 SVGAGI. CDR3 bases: TGTGCCAGCAGTTACGAAGGGGGTTCCACTGGCTACACCTTC. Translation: CASSYEGGSTGYTF.

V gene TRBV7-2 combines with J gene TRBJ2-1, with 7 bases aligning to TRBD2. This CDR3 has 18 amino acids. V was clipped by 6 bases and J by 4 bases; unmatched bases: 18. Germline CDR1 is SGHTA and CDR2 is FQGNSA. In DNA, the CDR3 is TGTGCCAGCAGTCATACGTGGGCTAGCGGAGGCCGTTACAATGAGCAGTTCTTC. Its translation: CASSHTWASGGRYNEQFF. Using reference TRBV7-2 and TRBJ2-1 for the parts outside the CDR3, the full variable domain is GAGVSQSPSNKVTEKGKDVELRCDPISGHTALYWYRQSLGQGLEFLIYFQGNSAPDKSGLPSDRFSAERTGGSVSTLTIQRTQQEDSAVYLCASSHTWASGGRYNEQFFGPGTRLTVL.

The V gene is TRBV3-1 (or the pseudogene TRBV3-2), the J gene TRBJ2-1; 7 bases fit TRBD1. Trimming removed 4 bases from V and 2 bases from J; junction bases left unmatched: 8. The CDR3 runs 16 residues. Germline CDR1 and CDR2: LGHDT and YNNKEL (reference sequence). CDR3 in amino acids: CASSRGTALTYNEQFF. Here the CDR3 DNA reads TGTGCCAGCAGCCGGGGGACAGCCCTTACCTACAATGAGCAGTTCTTC.

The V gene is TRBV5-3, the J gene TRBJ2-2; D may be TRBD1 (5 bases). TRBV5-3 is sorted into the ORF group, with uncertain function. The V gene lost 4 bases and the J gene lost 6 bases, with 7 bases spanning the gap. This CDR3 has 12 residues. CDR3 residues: CARSKGPGELFF. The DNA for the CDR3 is TGTGCCAGAAGCAAGGGGCCCGGGGAGCTGTTTTTT.

The CDR3 spells CASWEGAPSSSGNTIYF. The CDR3 DNA sequence: TGTGCATCTTGGGAGGGCGCCCCTTCCTCCTCTGGAAACACCATATATTTT. The chain recombines TRBV12-2 with TRBJ1-3. TRBV12-2 is listed as a pseudogene. The CDR3 totals 17 residues.

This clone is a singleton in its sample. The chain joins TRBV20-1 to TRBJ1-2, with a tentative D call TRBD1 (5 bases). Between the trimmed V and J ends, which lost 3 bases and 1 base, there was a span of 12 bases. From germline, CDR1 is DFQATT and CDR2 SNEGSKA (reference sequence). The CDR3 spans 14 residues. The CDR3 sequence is CSASGGGLNYGYTF. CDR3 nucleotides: TGCAGTGCTAGTGGGGGGGGTCTTAACTATGGCTACACCTTC.

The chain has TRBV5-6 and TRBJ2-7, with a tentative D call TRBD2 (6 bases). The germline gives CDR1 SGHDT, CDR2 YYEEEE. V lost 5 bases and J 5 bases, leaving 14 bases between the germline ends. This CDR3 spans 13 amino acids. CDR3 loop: CASSFLDYHEQYF. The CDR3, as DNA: TGTGCCAGCAGTTTTTTGGACTATCACGAGCAGTACTTC.

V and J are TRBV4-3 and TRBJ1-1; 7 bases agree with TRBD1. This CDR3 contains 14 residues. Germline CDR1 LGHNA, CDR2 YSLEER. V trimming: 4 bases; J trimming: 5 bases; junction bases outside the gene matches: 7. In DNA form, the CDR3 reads TGCGCCAGCAGCCTTCTACAGGGGTCGACTGAAGCTTTCTTT. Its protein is CASSLLQGSTEAFF.

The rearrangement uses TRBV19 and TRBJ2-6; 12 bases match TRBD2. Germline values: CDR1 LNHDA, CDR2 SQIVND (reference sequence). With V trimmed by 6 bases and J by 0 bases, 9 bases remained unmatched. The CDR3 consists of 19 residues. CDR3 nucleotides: TGTGCCAGTAGCCAAACGGGACTAGCGGGTTTCTCTGGGGCCAACGTCCTGACTTTC. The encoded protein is CASSQTGLAGFSGANVLTF.

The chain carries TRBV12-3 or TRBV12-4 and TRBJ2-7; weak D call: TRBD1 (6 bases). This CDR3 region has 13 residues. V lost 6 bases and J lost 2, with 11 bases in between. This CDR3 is CASRGGQTYEQYF. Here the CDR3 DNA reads TGTGCCAGCAGAGGCGGACAGACCTACGAGCAGTACTTC.

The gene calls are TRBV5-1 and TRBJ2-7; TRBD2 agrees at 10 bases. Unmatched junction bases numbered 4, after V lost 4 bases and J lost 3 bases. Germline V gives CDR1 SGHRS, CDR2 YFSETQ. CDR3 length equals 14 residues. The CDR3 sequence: CASSVGLAIYEQYF. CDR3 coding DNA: TGCGCCAGCAGCGTGGGACTAGCGATCTACGAGCAGTACTTC.

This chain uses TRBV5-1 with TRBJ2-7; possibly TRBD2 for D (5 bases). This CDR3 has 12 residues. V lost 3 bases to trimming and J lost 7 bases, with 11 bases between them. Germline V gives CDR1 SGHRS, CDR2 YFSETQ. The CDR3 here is CASSSEVLEQYF. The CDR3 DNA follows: TGCGCCAGCAGCTCGGAGGTTTTGGAGCAGTACTTC.

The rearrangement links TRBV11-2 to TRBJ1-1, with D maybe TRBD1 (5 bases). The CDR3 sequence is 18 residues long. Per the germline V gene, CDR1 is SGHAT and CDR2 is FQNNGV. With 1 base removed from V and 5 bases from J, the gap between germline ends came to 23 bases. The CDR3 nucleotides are TGTGCCAGCAGCTTAGGTTCCTTGGACCCAGGGAAGTGGACTGAAGCTTTCTTT. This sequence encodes CASSLGSLDPGKWTEAFF.

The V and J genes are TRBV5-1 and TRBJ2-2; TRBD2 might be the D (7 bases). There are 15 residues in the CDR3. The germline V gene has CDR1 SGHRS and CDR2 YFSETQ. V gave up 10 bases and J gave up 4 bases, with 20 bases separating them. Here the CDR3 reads CAREGGGRSTGELFF. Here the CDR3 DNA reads TGCGCCCGCGAGGGGGGGGGCCGCAGCACCGGGGAGCTGTTTTTT.

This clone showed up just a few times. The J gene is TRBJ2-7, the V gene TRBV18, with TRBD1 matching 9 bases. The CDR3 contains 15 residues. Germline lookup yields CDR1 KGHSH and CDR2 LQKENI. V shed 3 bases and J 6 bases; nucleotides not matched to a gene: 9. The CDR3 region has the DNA TGTGCCAGCTCACCGGCGGCACAGGGGGCCGGCGAGCAGTACTTC. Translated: CASSPAAQGAGEQYF.

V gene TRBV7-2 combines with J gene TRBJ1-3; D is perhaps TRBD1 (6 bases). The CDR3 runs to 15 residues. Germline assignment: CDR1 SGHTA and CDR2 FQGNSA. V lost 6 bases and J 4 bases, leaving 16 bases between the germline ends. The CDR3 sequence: CASSPDSGTGNTIYF. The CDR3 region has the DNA TGTGCCAGCAGTCCGGACAGTGGGACCGGAAACACCATATATTTT.

Here the CDR3 DNA reads TGTGCCAGCAGCCAAGCTGGGCAGGGATGGACTGAAGCTTTCTTT. Translating gives CASSQAGQGWTEAFF. The chain employs TRBV3-1 (or the pseudogene TRBV3-2) and TRBJ1-1; TRBD1 is a possible D gene (5 bases). Germline CDR1 reads LGHDT; CDR2 reads YNNKEL (reference sequence). This CDR3 region has 15 residues. V lost 1 base and J 5 bases, leaving 14 bases between the germline ends.

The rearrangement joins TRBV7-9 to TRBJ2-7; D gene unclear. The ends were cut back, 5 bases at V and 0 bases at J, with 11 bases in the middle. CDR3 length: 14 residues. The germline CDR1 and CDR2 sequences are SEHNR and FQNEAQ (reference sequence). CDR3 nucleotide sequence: TGTGCCAGCAGCCTCAGGTTAAGCTCCTACGAGCAGTACTTC. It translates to CASSLRLSSYEQYF.